This T cell receptor beta chain was retrieved from a study of CD8 T cells in Susac syndrome. TEMRA cells were FACS-enriched and CD8+ and CD4+ T cells negatively isolated. RNA was extracted with the RNeasy kit, and a quantity of roughly 0.45 to 1 ug was reverse transcribed using random hexamers. TCRdb re-derived calls from the immunoSEQ multiplex PCR reads in MiXCR, one entry per CDR3 protein. The repertoire consists of some 140,000 distinct CDR3 sequences, with about 95% occurring once and the leading ten covering roughly 0.2%. With 0 bases removed from V and 2 bases from J, the gap between germline ends came to 13 bases. This CDR3 contains 16 residues. In germline, CDR1 is MNHEY, CDR2 SVGAGI.

The chain employs TRBV6-5 and TRBJ1-2; D gene unclear. The sample consisted of CD8+ T cells from PBMCs. The sequence was collected from a human donor with Susac syndrome. Here the CDR3 reads CASSYSNPGPNYGYTF. The CDR3 DNA follows: TGTGCCAGCAGTTACTCGAATCCAGGTCCGAACTATGGCTACACCTTC.